Below, 18 T cell receptor beta chains from the same sample are listed, as sequenced in a study of cytomegalovirus exposure and HLA in healthy donors. It was with 60 Vbeta and 13 Jbeta primers that the PCR ran. Method: immunoSEQ multiplex PCR; TCRdb's copy keeps in-frame clones and lacks some. The repertoire holds roughly 150,000 clones, with roughly three quarters as singletons. The sample consisted of PBMCs. The origin of the receptors is a male donor in good health and CMV-seronegative.

The chain is built from TRBV19 and TRBJ2-2, with D uncertain. Germline CDR1 and CDR2: LNHDA and SQIVND (reference sequence). V was clipped by 6 bases and J by 2 bases, with 7 bases between them. This CDR3 has 13 residues. Here the CDR3 DNA reads TGTGCCAGTAGAACCGGTAACACCGGGGAGCTGTTTTTT. As protein: CASRTGNTGELFF.

In DNA form, the CDR3 reads TGTGCCAGCAGCCCCCTCCAGGGTACTGGAAACACCATATATTTT. Its protein product is CASSPLQGTGNTIYF. The V and J genes are TRBV14 and TRBJ1-3; possible D gene TRBD1, 5 bases. CDR1 and CDR2 from the germline V gene are SGHDN and FVKESK. This CDR3 spans 15 amino acids. Trimming took 4 bases from V and 2 from J, leaving 12 bases between them.

Here the CDR3 reads CASSQVGGFTSSNQPQHF. The CDR3, as DNA: TGCGCCAGCAGCCAAGTGGGGGGGTTTACTTCGAGCAATCAGCCCCAGCATTTT. This chain links TRBV4-1 with TRBJ1-5, with D perhaps TRBD1 (5 bases). V was pared by 1 base and J by 1 base, with 17 bases between. Germline V gene data show CDR1 as MGHRA and CDR2 as YSYEKL. CDR3 size: 18 residues.

The rearrangement joins TRBV27 to TRBJ1-2, with D perhaps matching TRBD1 (5 bases). The V end lost 7 bases, the J end lost 0 bases, and 21 bases lay between the germline ends. The germline V gene encodes CDR1 MNHEY and CDR2 SMNVEV (reference sequence). The CDR3 consists of 17 residues. The CDR3 DNA is TGTGCCAGCACCATCCACGGGGGAGGGGACGCTAACTATGGCTACACCTTC. Its translation is CASTIHGGGDANYGYTF.

This clone was detected only once. The chain recombines TRBV7-2 with TRBJ2-7, with 7 bases aligning to TRBD2. The V segment lost 3 bases and the J segment 5 bases; nucleotides outside the gene matches: 7. The CDR3 covers 14 residues. CDR1 is SGHTA, CDR2 FQGNSA, per germline. CDR3 nucleotide sequence: TGTGCCAGCAGCTTCGGTTGGGGGGGGAACGAGCAGTACTTC. Translation gives CASSFGWGGNEQYF.

The chain has TRBV27 and TRBJ2-7, with TRBD2 as a possible D gene (5 bases). With 6 bases removed from V and 5 bases from J, the gap between germline ends came to 20 bases. Germline V gene lookup returns CDR1 MNHEY and CDR2 SMNVEV (reference sequence). The CDR3 contains 15 residues. CDR3 sequence (DNA): TGTGCCAGCAGCTTTTCCGTGGGCCCCGGGGACGAGCAGTACTTC. This gives the protein CASSFSVGPGDEQYF.

V usage is TRBV4-3 and J usage is TRBJ2-1; 11 bases line up with TRBD2. The CDR3 consists of 19 residues. V shed 0 bases and J 5 bases; nucleotides not matched to a gene: 12. In germline, CDR1 is LGHNA, CDR2 YSLEER. In DNA, the CDR3 is TGCGCCAGCAGCCAAGAGGGCAGAATAAGACTAGCGGGAAACAATGAGCAGTTCTTC. Protein: CASSQEGRIRLAGNNEQFF.

V is TRBV19 and J is TRBJ2-5; 8 nucleotides agree with TRBD2. Judging by the DNA end, TRBJ2-7 fits better; the J call may be wrong. Germline V gene sequence: CDR1 LNHDA, CDR2 SQIVND (reference sequence). CDR3 length: 14 residues. The CDR3 coding sequence is TGTGCCAGTAGTCCGCGGGGGGACACTTACGAGCAGTACTTC. Its protein is CASSPRGDTYEQYF.

The CDR3 nucleotides are TGTGCCAGCAGTCTCCTCCAGGGGCCCGGTGAAGCTTTCTTT. Translating it yields CASSLLQGPGEAFF. The V and J genes are TRBV28 and TRBJ1-1, with D tentatively TRBD1 (6 bases). Trimming took off 5 bases at V and 7 bases at J, with 17 bases between the two ends. CDR1 is MDHEN, CDR2 SYDVKM, per germline. This CDR3 region has 14 residues. Supplemented by reference TRBV28 and TRBJ1-1, the full variable domain reads DVKVTQSSRYLVKRTGEKVFLECVQDMDHENMFWYRQDPGLGLRLIYFSYDVKMKEKGDIPEGYSVSREKKERFSLILESASTNQTSMYLCASSLLQGPGEAFFGQGTRLTVV.

Written as DNA, the CDR3 is TGTGCCTCTCTGGGACAGGGTCTTCTCGGCTACACCTTC. This encodes CASLGQGLLGYTF. The chain employs TRBV2 and TRBJ1-2, with 9 nucleotides matching TRBD1. The germline V gene encodes CDR1 SNHLY and CDR2 FYNNEI. The CDR3 spans 13 residues. V lost 11 bases to trimming and J lost 8 bases; unmatched junction nucleotides: 12.

This clone was picked up one time. The rearrangement links TRBV2 to TRBJ2-2; unclear D gene. Germline loops: CDR1 SNHLY, CDR2 FYNNEI. The germline V and J ends were trimmed by 4 bases and 1 base, with 4 bases remaining between them. The CDR3 has 13 residues. The CDR3 region is CASSVRNTGELFF. CDR3 nucleotides: TGTGCCAGCAGTGTTCGGAACACCGGGGAGCTGTTTTTT.

The chain uses TRBV21-1 and TRBJ1-1; TRBD1, the table's D call, lacks a check against the DNA. TRBV21-1 constitutes a pseudogene. The CDR3 loop spans 21 amino acids. CDR3 in DNA: TGTGCCAGCAGCAAAGCGCTTTCCGCAGGGCTTGAAGGGGTAATGAACACTGAAGCTTTCTTT. It encodes CASSKALSAGLEGVMNTEAFF.

The chain combines TRBV7-9 with TRBJ2-7; 10 bases fit TRBD1. The CDR3 contains 16 residues. The germline CDR1 and CDR2 sequences are SEHNR and FQNEAQ (reference sequence). Trimming removed 5 bases from V and 6 bases from J; junction bases left unmatched: 13. The CDR3 DNA follows: TGTGCCAGCAGCCGCTATAGACAGGGGGCATCGGGCGAGCAGTACTTC. Translation: CASSRYRQGASGEQYF.

The chain is built from TRBV7-8 and TRBJ2-5; D perhaps matches TRBD1 (6 bases). CDR3 length equals 14 residues. Trimming took off 0 bases at V and 3 bases at J, with 8 bases between the two ends. Germline loops: CDR1 SGHVS, CDR2 FQNEAQ. CDR3 DNA: TGTGCCAGCAGCTTAGCGTGGACAGAAGAGACCCAGTACTTC. Translated, it gives CASSLAWTEETQYF.

The rearrangement links TRBV5-1 to TRBJ1-2; no firm D call. The CDR3 consists of 14 residues. The germline gives CDR1 SGHRS, CDR2 YFSETQ. The V and J ends lost 4 bases and 1 base respectively, with 11 bases between them. Here the CDR3 DNA reads TGCGCCAGCAGCACCGGTAGCAGTAACTATGGCTACACCTTC. Residues: CASSTGSSNYGYTF.

The chain links TRBV27 to TRBJ1-4, with D tentatively TRBD1 (6 bases). Germline values: CDR1 MNHEY, CDR2 SMNVEV (reference sequence). The CDR3 is 15 residues long. The germline V and J ends were trimmed by 5 bases and 7 bases, with 17 bases remaining between them. DNA for the CDR3: TGTGCCAGCAGTCCCCCCCTGGGGGCCGGTGAAAAACTGTTTTTT. This gives the protein CASSPPLGAGEKLFF. Drawing the rest from reference TRBV27 and TRBJ1-4, the complete variable domain is EAQVTQNPRYLITVTGKKLTVTCSQNMNHEYMSWYRQDPGLGLRQIYYSMNVEVTDKGDVPEGYKVSRKEKRNFPLILESPSPNQTSLYFCASSPPLGAGEKLFFGSGTQLSVL.

This clone was detected ten times or more. The chain joins TRBV5-1 to TRBJ1-2, with TRBD1 matching over 7 bases. The V gene end was trimmed by 3 bases and the J gene end by 4 bases; junction bases not matched to a gene: 6. The CDR3 length is 14 residues. The germline CDR1 and CDR2 sequences are SGHRS and YFSETQ. Here the CDR3 reads CASSSTGEVYGYTF. In DNA, the CDR3 is TGCGCCAGCAGCTCAACAGGGGAGGTCTATGGCTACACCTTC.

There are a few counts of this clone. The chain employs TRBV7-6 and TRBJ2-7; 11 bases match TRBD1. The V gene end was trimmed by 5 bases and the J gene end by 4 bases; junction bases not matched to a gene: 4. The germline V gene has CDR1 SGHVS and CDR2 FNYEAQ. This CDR3 has 14 residues. CDR3 residues: CASSPGTGGYEQYF. CDR3 coding DNA: TGTGCCAGCAGCCCTGGGACAGGGGGATACGAGCAGTACTTC.